The 24 T cell receptor beta chains presented below share a single source sample, sequenced in a study of T-cell memory formation after mild COVID-19. MiXCR, run by TCRdb on the 5' RACE reads, gives a single entry per CDR3 protein. The data show more than 250,000 distinct CDR3 sequences, roughly 18% seen once. Sequencing was performed on PBMCs or a T cell subset sorted from them (not recorded which). The receptor set was obtained from a young man who had mild COVID-19 (a few samples of this study predate the infection). Cell type and time point are not known.

This clonotype has more than one count but fewer than ten. The chain combines TRBV20-1 with TRBJ1-4; no clear D gene. V gave up 3 bases and J gave up 11 bases, with 13 bases separating them. CDR3 length: 12 residues. CDR1 and CDR2 from the germline V gene are DFQATT and SNEGSKA (reference sequence). The CDR3 sequence: CSASSEGRKLFF. The DNA of the CDR3 is TGCAGTGCTAGTTCGGAGGGCAGGAAACTGTTTTTT.

The rearrangement joins TRBV12-3 or TRBV12-4 to TRBJ2-3, with TRBD2 matching 12 bases. J was trimmed by 0 bases and V by 8 bases; bases with no gene match: 9. There are 17 residues in the CDR3. This CDR3 is CASGGLAGGPSTDTQYF. The CDR3 bases are TGTGCCAGCGGTGGGCTAGCGGGGGGGCCAAGCACAGATACGCAGTATTTT.

The chain uses TRBV4-1 and TRBJ1-6, with a weak D call TRBD1 (5 bases). Germline assignment: CDR1 MGHRA and CDR2 YSYEKL. With 1 base removed from V and 10 bases from J, the gap between germline ends came to 23 bases. The CDR3 is 18 residues long. DNA of the CDR3: TGCGCCAGCAGCCAAGGCCCCGGGGAGCAAAGGGGCAAGTCACCCCTCCACTTT. Protein sequence: CASSQGPGEQRGKSPLHF.

This clonotype appeared a few times. This rearrangement joins TRBV12-3 or TRBV12-4 to TRBJ2-1; 11 bases are a match to TRBD2. Germline trimming cut 5 bases from V and 9 bases from J; bases unmatched to any gene: 9. The CDR3 consists of 15 residues. DNA for the CDR3: TGTGCCAGCAGTGCCCGTAGCGGGGGGGCCGGTGAGCAGTTCTTC. Protein product: CASSARSGGAGEQFF.

This clonotype was seen more than once but under ten times. V and J are TRBV4-2 and TRBJ1-1, with 8 nucleotides matching TRBD1. Looked up from germline, CDR1 is LGHNA and CDR2 is YNFKEQ. The ends lost 4 bases at V and 1 base at J; junction bases unmatched: 5. The CDR3 sequence is 15 residues long. This CDR3 is CASSRPGQANTEAFF. DNA of the CDR3: TGTGCCAGCAGCCGACCGGGACAGGCGAACACTGAAGCTTTCTTT.

This clonotype was picked up a small number of times. This chain connects TRBV20-1 to TRBJ1-1; 7 bases align to TRBD1. Germline CDR1 is DFQATT and CDR2 is SNEGSKA (reference sequence). This CDR3 contains 9 residues. Losses at the gene ends were 7 bases for V and 9 bases for J; bases not matched to a gene: 2. This CDR3 is CSGGQKAFF. CDR3 DNA: TGCAGTGGGGGACAGAAAGCTTTCTTT.

The chain employs TRBV6-6 and TRBJ2-1; D not certain. V lost 7 bases to trimming and J lost 4 bases, with 14 bases between them. There are 14 residues in the CDR3. Germline-derived CDR1 and CDR2 are MNHNY and SVGAGI (reference sequence). The CDR3 sequence is CASTPGNSYNEQFF. The CDR3, as DNA: TGTGCCAGCACCCCTGGGAACAGTTACAATGAGCAGTTCTTC.

The V and J genes are TRBV24-1 and TRBJ2-1; the D is unclear. The CDR3 is made up of 15 amino acids. V was pared by 3 bases and J by 6 bases, with 14 bases between. Germline values: CDR1 KGHDR, CDR2 SFDVKD. CDR3 nucleotide sequence: TGTGCCACCAGTGATCCCCGGACCGTCGGCAATGAGCAGTTCTTC. Translating it yields CATSDPRTVGNEQFF.

The J gene is TRBJ2-3, the V gene TRBV10-3; 8 bases are shared with TRBD2. Germline trimming cut 0 bases from V and 4 bases from J; bases unmatched to any gene: 12. Germline CDR1 is ENHRY and CDR2 is SYGVKD. The CDR3 spans 18 residues. The CDR3 reads CAISESLGSGSFADTQYF. DNA of the CDR3: TGTGCCATCAGTGAGTCTTTGGGGAGCGGGAGTTTTGCAGATACGCAGTATTTT.

The V and J genes are TRBV10-2 and TRBJ2-5; D gene unclear. V lost 7 bases and J lost 1, with 13 bases in between. CDR1 and CDR2 (germline): WSHSY, SAAADI. The CDR3 consists of 14 residues. The CDR3 nucleotides are TGCGCCAGCAAGAGGCAAGGGTTCCAAGAGACCCAGTACTTC. Its protein product is CASKRQGFQETQYF.

CDR3 coding DNA: TGCGCCAGCAGCCCCAGGGGGCGCAATACGCAGTATTTT. The encoded protein is CASSPRGRNTQYF. The J gene is TRBJ2-3, the V gene TRBV4-1; 8 bases line up with TRBD1. The CDR3 totals 13 residues. Germline lookup yields CDR1 MGHRA and CDR2 YSYEKL. V was pared by 4 bases and J by 7 bases, with 4 bases of the junction left unmatched.

This sequence joins TRBV5-1 and TRBJ2-7; D gene ambiguous. The CDR3 length is 13 residues. CDR1 is SGHRS, CDR2 YFSETQ, per germline. V lost 4 bases and J 0 bases, leaving 8 bases between the germline ends. The CDR3: CASSIASSYEQYF. For the CDR3, the DNA is TGCGCCAGCAGCATCGCCAGCTCCTACGAGCAGTACTTC.

This chain uses TRBV7-9 with TRBJ2-3; D unresolved. The germline gives CDR1 SEHNR, CDR2 FQNEAQ (reference sequence). The CDR3 is 10 amino acids. V lost 11 bases and J 5 bases, leaving 8 bases between the germline ends. The CDR3 reads CAPAKDTQYF. The DNA of the CDR3 is TGTGCCCCCGCAAAAGATACGCAGTATTTT.

This clonotype was found a few times. V and J are TRBV4-3 and TRBJ2-7; D might be TRBD1 (6 bases). Trimming cost V 0 bases and J 0 bases, with 21 bases left between them. The CDR3 has 19 amino acids. The germline CDR1 and CDR2 sequences are LGHNA and YSLEER. In DNA form, the CDR3 reads TGCGCCAGCAGCCAAGAATGGGGACGGGGAACGGACAGCTCCTACGAGCAGTACTTC. Its protein product is CASSQEWGRGTDSSYEQYF.

This clonotype was recorded many times. V is TRBV5-1 and J is TRBJ2-3; possible D gene TRBD2, 6 bases. Germline V gene sequence: CDR1 SGHRS, CDR2 YFSETQ. V lost 1 base and J 4 bases, leaving 19 bases between the germline ends. The CDR3 length is 17 residues. The CDR3 loop is CASSLYGTLVRADTQYF. CDR3 DNA sequence: TGCGCCAGCAGCTTGTATGGGACTCTCGTAAGGGCAGATACGCAGTATTTT.

This clonotype was seen only a few times. The chain has TRBV4-1 and TRBJ2-4; D may be TRBD1 (6 bases). There are 16 residues in the CDR3. Germline loops: CDR1 MGHRA, CDR2 YSYEKL. V lost 1 base and J lost 2, with 12 bases in between. CDR3 loop: CASSQAKTGPKNIQYF. Here the CDR3 DNA reads TGCGCCAGCAGCCAAGCGAAAACAGGGCCCAAAAACATTCAGTACTTC.

V usage is TRBV10-1 and J usage is TRBJ2-3; 8 bases line up with TRBD1. The CDR3 totals 14 residues. V shed 10 bases, J shed 4 bases, and the junction held 10 bases outside the gene matches. Germline lookup yields CDR1 WNHNN and CDR2 SYGVQD (reference sequence). The CDR3 sequence: CATSTGDGPDTQYF. The DNA for the CDR3 is TGCGCCACCTCGACAGGGGACGGACCAGATACGCAGTATTTT.

This chain joins TRBV7-3 and TRBJ2-5; TRBD2 matches 15 bases. The CDR3 spans 19 residues. V lost 5 bases, J lost 3 bases, and 13 bases stayed unmatched. Germline CDR1 is SGHTA and CDR2 is FQGTGA. The CDR3 sequence: CASSPATRTSGGAEETQYF. The DNA for the CDR3 is TGTGCCAGCAGCCCCGCTACCCGGACTAGCGGGGGGGCAGAAGAGACCCAGTACTTC. Full variable domain (missing parts from reference TRBV7-3 and TRBJ2-5): GAGVSQTPSNKVTEKGKYVELRCDPISGHTALYWYRQSLGQGPEFLIYFQGTGAADDSGLPNDRFFAVRPEGSVSTLKIQRTERGDSAVYLCASSPATRTSGGAEETQYFGPGTRLLVL.

At least ten counts were recorded for this clonotype. The gene calls are TRBV12-3 or TRBV12-4 and TRBJ2-4; 7 positions agree with TRBD1. The CDR3 spans 14 residues. J lost 5 bases, V lost 6 bases, and 7 bases had no gene match. The CDR3 sequence: CASSPSGTENIQYF. The CDR3 DNA reads as TGTGCCAGCAGCCCCTCCGGGACAGAAAACATTCAGTACTTC.

The J gene is TRBJ1-1, the V gene TRBV3-1, with D hard to call. With 3 bases removed from V and 5 bases from J, the gap between germline ends came to 13 bases. CDR1 LGHDT and CDR2 YNNKEL come from the germline V gene (reference sequence). The CDR3 length is 14 residues. CDR3 amino acids: CASSHGVSDTEAFF. CDR3 bases: TGTGCCAGCAGCCATGGGGTCAGCGATACTGAAGCTTTCTTT.

This clonotype has at least ten counts. The chain employs TRBV7-8 and TRBJ2-2, with 8 bases that match TRBD1. Germline CDR1 reads SGHVS; CDR2 reads FQNEAQ. This CDR3 region has 12 residues. The ends lost 6 bases at V and 10 bases at J; junction bases unmatched: 4. CDR3 residues: CASRPGGLELFF. DNA of the CDR3: TGTGCCAGCAGACCAGGGGGCTTGGAGCTGTTTTTT.

The chain uses TRBV5-8 and TRBJ2-2; possibly TRBD1 or TRBD2 for D (5 bases each). Deletions cut 4 bases from V and 9 bases from J, with 19 bases between. The length of the CDR3 is 15 residues. The V gene's germline CDR1 is SGHTS and CDR2 YDEGEE. CDR3 DNA: TGTGCCAGCAGCAAGGGACCTGCCTTGAGGCGGGAGCTGTTTTTT. This translates into CASSKGPALRRELFF.

The gene calls are TRBV5-6 and TRBJ2-5; tentatively, D is TRBD1 (5 bases). The CDR3 loop spans 13 amino acids. V was pared by 4 bases and J by 5 bases, with 12 bases between. Germline V gives CDR1 SGHDT, CDR2 YYEEEE. CDR3 protein: CASSPGFRETQYF. CDR3 in DNA: TGTGCCAGCAGCCCAGGGTTTCGGGAGACCCAGTACTTC.

This clonotype was recorded many times. The chain links TRBV7-9 to TRBJ2-1; perhaps TRBD2 as D (7 bases). V was cut by 5 bases and J by 4 bases, with 18 bases left in between. Germline CDR1 reads SEHNR; CDR2 reads FQNEAQ (reference sequence). The CDR3 length is 16 residues. The CDR3 loop is CASSPGGLAVYNEQFF. The CDR3 nucleotides are TGTGCCAGCAGCCCCGGGGGGCTAGCAGTTTACAATGAGCAGTTCTTC.